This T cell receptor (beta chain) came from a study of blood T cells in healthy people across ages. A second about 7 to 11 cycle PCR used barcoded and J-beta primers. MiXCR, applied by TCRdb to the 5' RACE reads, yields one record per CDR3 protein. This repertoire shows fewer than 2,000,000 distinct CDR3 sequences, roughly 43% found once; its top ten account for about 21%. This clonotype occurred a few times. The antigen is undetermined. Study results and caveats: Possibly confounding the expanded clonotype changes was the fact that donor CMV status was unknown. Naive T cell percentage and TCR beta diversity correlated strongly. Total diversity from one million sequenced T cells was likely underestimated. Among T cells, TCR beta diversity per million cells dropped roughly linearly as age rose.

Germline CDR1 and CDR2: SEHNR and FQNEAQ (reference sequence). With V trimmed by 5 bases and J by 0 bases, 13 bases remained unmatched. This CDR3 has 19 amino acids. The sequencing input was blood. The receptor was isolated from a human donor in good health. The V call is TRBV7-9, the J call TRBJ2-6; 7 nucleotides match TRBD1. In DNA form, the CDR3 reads TGTGCCAGCAGCCCCGTGGACAGGACGAAGTACTCTGGGGCCAACGTCCTGACTTTC. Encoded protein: CASSPVDRTKYSGANVLTF. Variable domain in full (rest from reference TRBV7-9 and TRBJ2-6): DTGVSQNPRHKITKRGQNVTFRCDPISEHNRLYWYRQTLGQGPEFLTYFQNEAQLEKSRLLSDRFSAERPKGSFSTLEIQRTEQGDSAMYLCASSPVDRTKYSGANVLTFGAGSRLTVL.